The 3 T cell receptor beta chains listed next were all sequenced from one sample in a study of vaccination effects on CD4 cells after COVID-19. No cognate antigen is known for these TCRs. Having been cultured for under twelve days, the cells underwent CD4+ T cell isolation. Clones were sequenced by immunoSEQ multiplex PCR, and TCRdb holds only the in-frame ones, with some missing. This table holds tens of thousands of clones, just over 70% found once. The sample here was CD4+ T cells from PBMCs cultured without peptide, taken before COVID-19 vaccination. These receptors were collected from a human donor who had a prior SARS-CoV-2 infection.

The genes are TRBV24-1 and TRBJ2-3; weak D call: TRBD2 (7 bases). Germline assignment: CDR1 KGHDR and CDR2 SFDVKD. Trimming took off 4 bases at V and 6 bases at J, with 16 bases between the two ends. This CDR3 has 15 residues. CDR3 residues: CATSDGPGRGDTQYF. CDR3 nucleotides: TGTGCCACCAGTGACGGCCCAGGGAGGGGGGATACGCAGTATTTT.

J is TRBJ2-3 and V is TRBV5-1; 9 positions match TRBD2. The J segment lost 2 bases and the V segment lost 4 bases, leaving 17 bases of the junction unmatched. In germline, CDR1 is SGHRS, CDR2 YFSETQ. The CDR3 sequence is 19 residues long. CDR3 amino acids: CASSPWGGRASGITDTQYF. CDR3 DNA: TGCGCCAGCAGCCCCTGGGGCGGGAGGGCCTCCGGGATCACAGATACGCAGTATTTT.

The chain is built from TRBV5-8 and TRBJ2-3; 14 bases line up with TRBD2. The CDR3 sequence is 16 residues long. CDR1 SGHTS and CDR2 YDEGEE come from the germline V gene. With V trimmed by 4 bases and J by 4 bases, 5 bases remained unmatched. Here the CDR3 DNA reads TGTGCCAGCAGCAGGGGACTAGCGGGAGTAGCAGATACGCAGTATTTT. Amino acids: CASSRGLAGVADTQYF.